These T cell receptor beta chains were read from a single sample in a study of HIV-infected patients and healthy controls. Via MiXCR, TCRdb re-called the 5' RACE reads, giving one row per CDR3 protein. The table lists about 8,300 distinct CDR3 sequences, less than 12% of them singletons. The sample was blood, taken before antiretroviral therapy. The receptor set was obtained from an adult with HIV infection. Each CDR3 is given with its conserved first and last residue. The order of the fields is clone size, V gene, CDR3 protein. Not all rows give a size; the values are once, few, many and, for expanded clones, a class.

size: many; V: TRBV10-2; CDR3: CASSETGTSGVYNEQFF
size: many; V: TRBV6-2/TRBV6-3; CDR3: CASSYRSIYGYTF
size: many; V: TRBV28; CDR3: CASSGQGNYGYTF
size: many; V: TRBV2; CDR3: CASQGVGGYEQYF
size: many; V: TRBV20-1; CDR3: CSARGQGGRNYGYTF
size: many; V: TRBV7-2; CDR3: CASSRQTQETQYF
size: many; V: TRBV6-2/TRBV6-3; CDR3: CASSARVSGARTPNEQFF
size: many; V: TRBV6-2/TRBV6-3; CDR3: CASGASTGYSNQPQHF
size: .; V: TRBV5-4; CDR3: CASSQGGFETQYF
size: many; V: TRBV28; CDR3: CASSLYSSGELFF
size: many; V: TRBV20-1; CDR3: CSASVGLAGGATQYF
size: few; V: TRBV6-6; CDR3: CASSSGVFTGELFF
size: many; V: TRBV7-2; CDR3: CASSRYVVPGETDTQYF
size: medium-sized; V: TRBV10-2; CDR3: CATGGARVTDTQYF
size: many; V: TRBV6-5; CDR3: CASSSLGAGANVLTF